This T cell receptor (beta chain) was obtained from a study of Tregs in tolerant kidney transplant recipients. Data came from immunoSEQ multiplex PCR; TCRdb stores just in-frame clones and leaves some out. Of about 110,000 clones in the sample, around 87% were seen once. Source: CD4+ T cells from blood, taken before the transplant. This receptor was obtained from a human donor who received a combined kidney and bone marrow transplant.

CDR3 nucleotide sequence: TGTGCCAGCAGCTTAGCCCCAGCGGGACAGGGCTACGAGCAGTACTTC. Encoded protein: CASSLAPAGQGYEQYF. The rearrangement links TRBV7-8 to TRBJ2-7; TRBD1 matches at 9 bases. Trimming cost V 0 bases and J 3 bases; bases outside gene matches: 6. The CDR3 totals 16 residues. Germline V gene lookup returns CDR1 SGHVS and CDR2 FQNEAQ.